The TCR beta chain under discussion was sequenced for a study of graft-versus-host responses after intestinal transplantation. Study in general: Tacrolimus and steroids were given for around three years to all recipients after anti-thymocyte globulin induction.

This clone was seen only once. Its specificity is not known. Study-level points and caveats: Among recipient marrow samples, GvH clones were found; some appeared first in ileum or blood. Graft-donor T cell macrochimerism in patients accompanied high graft-versus-host to host-versus-graft clonal ratios in allografts.

The CDR3 runs 15 residues. V was shortened by 0 bases and J by 5 bases, with 11 bases between the two germline ends. Looked up from germline, CDR1 is SGHDT and CDR2 is YYEEEE. Repertoires were generated with immunoSEQ multiplex PCR, while TCRdb's copy carries only in-frame clones and drops some. The sample contains some 90,000 clones, around 93% of which appear only once. The receptor was derived from a human donor who was the organ donor for an intestinal transplant. The sample was unstimulated CD8+ T cells sorted from spleen or lymph node cells, taken before transplant. The V and J genes are TRBV5-6 and TRBJ1-4, with D perhaps matching TRBD1 (5 bases). CDR3 sequence (DNA): TGTGCCAGCAGCTTGGGGGGCAGGGCAAATGAAAAACTGTTTTTT. Translating it yields CASSLGGRANEKLFF.